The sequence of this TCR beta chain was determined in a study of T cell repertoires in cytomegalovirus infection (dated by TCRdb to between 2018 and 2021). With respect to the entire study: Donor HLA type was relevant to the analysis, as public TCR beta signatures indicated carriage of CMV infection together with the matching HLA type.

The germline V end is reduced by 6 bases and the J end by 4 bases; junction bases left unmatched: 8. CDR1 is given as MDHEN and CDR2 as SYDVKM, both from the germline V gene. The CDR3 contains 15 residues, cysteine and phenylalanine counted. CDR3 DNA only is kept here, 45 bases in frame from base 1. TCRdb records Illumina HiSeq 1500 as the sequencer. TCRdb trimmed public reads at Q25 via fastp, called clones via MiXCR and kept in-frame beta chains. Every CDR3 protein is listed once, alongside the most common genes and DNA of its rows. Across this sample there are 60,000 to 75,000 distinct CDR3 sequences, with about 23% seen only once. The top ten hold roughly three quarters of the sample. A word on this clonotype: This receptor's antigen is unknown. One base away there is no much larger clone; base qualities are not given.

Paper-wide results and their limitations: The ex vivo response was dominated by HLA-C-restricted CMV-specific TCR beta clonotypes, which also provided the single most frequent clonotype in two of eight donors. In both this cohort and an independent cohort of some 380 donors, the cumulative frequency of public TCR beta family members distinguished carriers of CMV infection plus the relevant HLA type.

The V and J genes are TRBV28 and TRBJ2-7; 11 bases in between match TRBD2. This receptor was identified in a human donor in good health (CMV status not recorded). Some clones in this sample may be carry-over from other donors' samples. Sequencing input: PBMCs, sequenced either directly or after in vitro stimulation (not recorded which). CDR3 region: CASSRLLAGAYEQYF. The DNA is TGTGCCAGCAGCCGCCTACTAGCGGGAGCATACGAGCAGTACTTC. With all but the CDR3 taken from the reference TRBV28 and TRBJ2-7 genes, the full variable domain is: DVKVTQSSRYLVKRTGEKVFLECVQDMDHENMFWYRQDPGLGLRLIYFSYDVKMKEKGDIPEGYSVSREKKERFSLILESASTNQTSMYLCASSRLLAGAYEQYFGPGTRLTVT.